This TCR beta chain emerged from a study of shared clonotypes between healthy human individuals. For each subset, genomic DNA was distributed in equal portions over several immunoSEQ plates. The DNA input per sorted-subset replicate PCR was roughly 0.2 ug, corresponding to some 30,000 T cell genomes. Sequencing used immunoSEQ multiplex PCR; TCRdb keeps in-frame clones, though not all of them. The table records some 2 million clones, approximately 94% of them present only once. Germline V gene data show CDR1 as SGHRS and CDR2 as YFSETQ. V was pared by 0 bases and J by 12 bases, with 19 bases between. This CDR3 spans 14 amino acids. The naive CD8 population came from CD45RO-negative cells selected for CCR7, without terminally differentiated effector memory CD45RA+ cells.

The sequence came from a man aged 18 to 29 in good health. The chain is built from TRBV5-1 and TRBJ2-7, with D maybe TRBD1 (5 bases). Input material: naive CD8+ T cells sorted from blood. The CDR3 loop reads CASSLGGDRNLPYF. As DNA, the CDR3 is TGCGCCAGCAGCTTGGGGGGCGACAGAAACTTGCCGTACTTC. Based on the CDR3 plus reference TRBV5-1 and TRBJ2-7, the full variable domain is KAGVTQTPRYLIKTRGQQVTLSCSPISGHRSVSWYQQTPGQGLQFLFEYFSETQRNKGNFPGRFSGRQFSNSRSEMNVSTLELGDSALYLCASSLGGDRNLPYFGPGTRLTVT.